The 3 T cell receptor beta chains listed next were all sequenced from one sample in a study of T cell changes during pregnancy in multiple sclerosis. Assay: immunoSEQ multiplex PCR; the TCRdb copy retains only in-frame clones and omits some. The profile covers tens of thousands of clones, with approximately 88% appearing a single time and 1.5% to 2% taken by the ten largest. Material: peripheral blood, obtained in the first trimester of pregnancy. These TCRs come from a female donor with multiple sclerosis, enrolled in a pregnancy study.

This clone has just a few counts. The J gene is TRBJ1-2, the V gene TRBV12-5; D might be TRBD1 (5 bases). This CDR3 contains 13 residues. Germline loops: CDR1 LGHNT, CDR2 FRNRAP. The V gene lost 1 base and the J gene lost 3 bases, with 6 bases spanning the gap. This CDR3 is CASGLAGHYGYTF. CDR3 coding DNA: TGTGCTAGTGGTTTGGCAGGGCACTATGGCTACACCTTC.

Here the CDR3 DNA reads TGTGCCAGCAGCTTCCAAACCACGGGACAGGGAGGCTACACCTTC. Encoded protein: CASSFQTTGQGGYTF. This rearrangement joins TRBV5-6 to TRBJ1-2; 9 bases fit TRBD1. Trimming removed 2 bases from V and 8 bases from J; junction bases left unmatched: 10. The germline gives CDR1 SGHDT, CDR2 YYEEEE. The CDR3 has 15 residues.

V and J are TRBV9 and TRBJ2-3, with TRBD2 identical over 12 bases. V was clipped by 3 bases and J by 4 bases; unmatched bases: 6. From germline, CDR1 is SGDLS and CDR2 YYNGEE. CDR3 length equals 16 residues. This CDR3 is CASSALAGGRADTQYF. CDR3 DNA: TGTGCCAGCAGCGCGCTAGCGGGAGGGAGGGCAGATACGCAGTATTTT.